The present entry profiles one T cell receptor beta chain with its context. These data are taken from a study of blood T cell repertoires in COVID-19. On the study more broadly: COVID-19 samples collected from the United States, Italy and Spain covered acute and convalescent phases. Nucleic acid was either cDNA or gDNA, and it came from T cells, B-cell-depleted T cells, or PBMCs.

Sequencing used immunoSEQ multiplex PCR; TCRdb keeps in-frame clones, though not all of them. This sample carries about 91,000 clones, 70% to 90% of them seen once, and the ten largest clones take around 4.5%. The CDR3 loop spans 15 amino acids. Germline V gives CDR1 GTSNPN, CDR2 SVGIG (reference sequence). V dropped 4 bases and J dropped 5; count of bases not matched to a gene: 9. V is TRBV30 and J is TRBJ2-1; 9 bases map to TRBD2. Sequenced: peripheral blood. The source is an elderly woman with active COVID-19. CDR3 sequence reads: CAWTPNSGSDNEQFF. In DNA form, the CDR3 reads TGTGCCTGGACCCCAAATAGCGGGAGTGACAATGAGCAGTTCTTC.